One T cell receptor beta chain is described in this entry. The data belong to a study of T cells in Graves' hyperthyroidism and ophthalmopathy. Amplified regions were TCR beta CDR3 sequences from RNA transcripts. The HTBI primer set was used in a first-round RT-PCR of the TCR CDR3. TCRdb recomputed calls from the multiplex PCR reads with MiXCR, one row per CDR3 protein. The table shows 360,000 or so distinct CDR3 sequences, with about a fifth occurring only once. The germline CDR1 and CDR2 sequences are MNHNS and SASEGT. Trimming pared 7 bases from V and 5 bases from J, leaving 14 bases between. CDR3 length: 13 residues.

This TCR was recovered from a woman younger than 35 with Graves' hyperthyroidism. V and J are TRBV6-1 and TRBJ2-5; either TRBD1 or TRBD2 may supply D (5 bases each). The sample taken for sequencing was blood. DNA for the CDR3: TGTGCCAGCATCCGGGACCTTAGGGAGACCCAGTACTTC. This translates into CASIRDLRETQYF.